A single sample is the source of the 28 T cell receptor beta chains below, sequenced in a study of T-cell reconstitution after alpha-beta-depleted transplantation in children. Preparation of the TCRbeta library was carried out with unique molecular identifiers. TCRdb re-called the PCR reads through MiXCR, storing one row per CDR3 protein. The repertoire has under 450,000 distinct CDR3 sequences, roughly 16% of them found once; the top ten carry 29%. Here the sequenced sample was PBMCs, mostly from graft donor cells, taken 360 days after TCRalphabeta/CD19-depleted stem cell transplant. Receptor source: a boy under two years old who had a stem cell transplant for Wiskott-Aldrich syndrome, so the T cells may come from the graft donor.

This clonotype has just a few counts. The chain is built from TRBV12-3 or TRBV12-4 and TRBJ2-3; 8 bases map to TRBD1. The V segment lost 1 base and the J segment 4 bases; nucleotides outside the gene matches: 4. The CDR3 length is 15 residues. In DNA form, the CDR3 reads TGTGCCAGCAGTTTAGGGGACAGGAGGCCAGATACGCAGTATTTT. Amino acids: CASSLGDRRPDTQYF.

This sequence joins TRBV20-1 and TRBJ1-4; the D gene is possibly TRBD1 (6 bases). The CDR3 runs 14 residues. Germline lookup yields CDR1 DFQATT and CDR2 SNEGSKA (reference sequence). V dropped 0 bases and J dropped 8 bases, with 13 bases sitting between them. The CDR3 here is CSARDQGMGEKLFF. The CDR3 nucleotides are TGCAGTGCTAGAGATCAGGGGATGGGGGAAAAACTGTTTTTT.

This chain's CDR3 is CASSLKSSGNTIYF. The CDR3 coding sequence is TGTGCCAGCAGCTTAAAGAGCTCTGGAAACACCATATATTTT. The gene calls are TRBV7-2 and TRBJ1-3; D not resolved. CDR1 SGHTA and CDR2 FQGNSA come from the germline V gene. Trimming stripped 2 bases from V and 0 bases from J, with 5 bases between. This CDR3 is 14 amino acids long.

V is TRBV15 and J is TRBJ2-7, with 7 bases that match TRBD1. V lost 3 bases and J lost 2; bases outside the gene matches: 4. Germline V gene sequence: CDR1 LNHNV, CDR2 YYDKDF (reference sequence). The CDR3 is 14 residues long. The CDR3: CATSSDGTAYEQYF. The CDR3 DNA reads TGTGCCACCAGCAGTGATGGGACAGCCTACGAGCAGTACTTC.

This clonotype has just a few counts. This sequence joins TRBV7-2 and TRBJ2-7; D unclear. CDR3 length: 14 amino acids. Looked up from germline, CDR1 is SGHTA and CDR2 is FQGNSA. Trimming stripped 0 bases from V and 7 bases from J, with 13 bases between. The CDR3 DNA follows: TGTGCCAGCAGCTTAGCCGCTATTGTGGGTGAGCAGTACTTC. Translated: CASSLAAIVGEQYF.

The chain couples TRBV7-2 to TRBJ2-2; 9 nucleotides match TRBD2. This CDR3 has 16 amino acids. Losses at the gene ends were 1 base for V and 1 base for J; bases not matched to a gene: 1. CDR1 and CDR2 (germline): SGHTA, FQGNSA. The CDR3 DNA follows: TGTGCCAGCAGCTTAGGACTAGCGGAGAACACCGGGGAGCTGTTTTTT. This codes for CASSLGLAENTGELFF. Using reference TRBV7-2 and TRBJ2-2 for the parts outside the CDR3, the full variable domain is GAGVSQSPSNKVTEKGKDVELRCDPISGHTALYWYRQSLGQGLEFLIYFQGNSAPDKSGLPSDRFSAERTGGSVSTLTIQRTQQEDSAVYLCASSLGLAENTGELFFGEGSRLTVL.

The chain combines TRBV4-1 with TRBJ2-1; unclear D gene. This CDR3 is built from 15 residues. Germline CDR1 reads MGHRA; CDR2 reads YSYEKL. The ends were cut back, 0 bases at V and 5 bases at J, with 11 bases in the middle. The CDR3 region has the DNA TGCGCCAGCAGCCAAGAAAATAGATACCACAATGAGCAGTTCTTC. Translation gives CASSQENRYHNEQFF.

This clonotype was recorded at least ten times. The V and J genes are TRBV20-1 and TRBJ2-3; the match to TRBD2 covers 8 bases. The CDR3 is 13 residues long. Germline V gene sequence: CDR1 DFQATT, CDR2 SNEGSKA (reference sequence). V lost 5 bases and J lost 5; bases outside the gene matches: 6. The chain's CDR3 is CSAVSGSIDTQYF. The CDR3 DNA sequence: TGCAGTGCTGTAAGCGGGAGTATAGATACGCAGTATTTT.

This clonotype was seen a few times. The gene calls are TRBV4-1 and TRBJ1-5; TRBD1 is a possible D gene (5 bases). The CDR3 spans 15 residues. Between the trimmed V and J ends, which lost 1 base and 7 bases, there was a span of 14 bases. Germline V gene sequence: CDR1 MGHRA, CDR2 YSYEKL. CDR3 nucleotide sequence: TGCGCCAGCAGCCAAGGGGGGGGGTCAAGACAGCCCCAGCATTTT. As protein: CASSQGGGSRQPQHF.

This clonotype showed up just a few times. This rearrangement joins TRBV30 to TRBJ2-1; tentatively, D is TRBD2 (5 bases). CDR3 length equals 15 residues. Germline V gene sequence: CDR1 GTSNPN, CDR2 SVGIG (reference sequence). The ends were cut back, 1 base at V and 5 bases at J, with 15 bases in the middle. CDR3: CAWSAGWEINNEQFF. In nucleotides, the CDR3 is TGTGCCTGGAGTGCTGGCTGGGAGATCAACAATGAGCAGTTCTTC.

In its sample, this clonotype was seen a few times. This chain uses TRBV2 with TRBJ2-5, with D possibly being TRBD2 (6 bases). The CDR3 is made up of 15 amino acids. Trimming shortened V by 3 bases and J by 2 bases, and 13 bases separated the two germline ends. Germline V gene lookup returns CDR1 SNHLY and CDR2 FYNNEI. The CDR3 region has the DNA TGTGCCAGCAGTGATTGGGCGGGGAGACAAGAGACCCAGTACTTC. This codes for CASSDWAGRQETQYF. The entire variable domain, with the rest obtained from reference TRBV2 and TRBJ2-5, is as follows: EPEVTQTPSHQVTQMGQEVILRCVPISNHLYFYWYRQILGQKVEFLVSFYNNEISEKSEIFDDQFSVERPDGSNFTLKIRSTKLEDSAMYFCASSDWAGRQETQYFGPGTRLLVL.

A few counts support this clonotype. The V call is TRBV27, the J call TRBJ2-1, with TRBD2 matching 7 bases. V was clipped by 5 bases and J by 0 bases; unmatched bases: 4. Germline CDR1 MNHEY, CDR2 SMNVEV (reference sequence). This CDR3 region has 15 residues. CDR3 coding DNA: TGTGCCAGCAGTCAAGCGGGGAGCTCCTACAATGAGCAGTTCTTC. This encodes CASSQAGSSYNEQFF.

The chain is built from TRBV3-1 and TRBJ2-1; D may be TRBD1 or TRBD2 (5 bases each). The ends were cut back, 4 bases at V and 4 bases at J, with 14 bases in the middle. Per the germline V gene, CDR1 is LGHDT and CDR2 is YNNKEL (reference sequence). The CDR3 runs to 15 residues. CDR3 residues: CASSRARDGYNEQFF. The CDR3 coding sequence is TGTGCCAGCAGCCGGGCCCGGGACGGATACAATGAGCAGTTCTTC.

This rearrangement joins TRBV12-3 or TRBV12-4 to TRBJ2-7; D might be TRBD2 (6 bases). Trimming took off 5 bases at V and 7 bases at J, with 12 bases between the two ends. CDR3 size: 12 residues. As DNA, the CDR3 is TGTGCCAGCAGTGCCGCGGGAAGGGAGCAGTACTTC. Translated: CASSAAGREQYF.

In this sample, this clonotype turned up a few times. The rearrangement uses TRBV14 and TRBJ2-1; D uncertain. V was cut by 4 bases and J by 4 bases, with 11 bases left in between. This CDR3 is built from 14 residues. Germline V lookup: CDR1 SGHDN, CDR2 FVKESK. The DNA of the CDR3 is TGTGCCAGCAGCCGTTATCTACCTTACAATGAGCAGTTCTTC. Protein product: CASSRYLPYNEQFF.

J is TRBJ2-7 and V is TRBV7-6, with D possibly TRBD2 on 6 matching bases. Germline V lookup: CDR1 SGHVS, CDR2 FNYEAQ. The CDR3 has 16 amino acids. Trimming cost V 4 bases and J 7 bases, with 23 bases left between them. As DNA, the CDR3 is TGTGCCAGCAGCTCCTGGTCCGGGAGCAAAGGGCGGGAGCAGTACTTC. Protein: CASSSWSGSKGREQYF.

This clonotype was seen a handful of times. The J gene is TRBJ1-5, the V gene TRBV6-1; 11 nucleotides line up with TRBD1. The CDR3 is 15 residues long. V shed 6 bases and J 8 bases; nucleotides not matched to a gene: 9. In germline, CDR1 is MNHNS, CDR2 SASEGT. CDR3 sequence (DNA): TGTGCCAGCAGCGGGACAGGGGGAGGGATGAAGCCCCAGCATTTT. This gives the protein CASSGTGGGMKPQHF.

The CDR3 here is CASSLHAAFLAGGETQYF. The CDR3 DNA reads as TGTGCCAGCAGCCTCCACGCGGCATTTCTAGCGGGGGGAGAGACCCAGTACTTC. The chain uses TRBV11-2 and TRBJ2-5; 11 positions match TRBD2. CDR3 size: 18 residues. Per the germline V gene, CDR1 is SGHAT and CDR2 is FQNNGV. V was pared by 5 bases and J by 4 bases, with 15 bases of the junction left unmatched.

This chain links TRBV6-5 with TRBJ2-1; no firm D call. The CDR3 has 16 amino acids. Germline-derived CDR1 and CDR2 are MNHEY and SVGAGI. V was cut by 11 bases and J by 0 bases, with 20 bases left in between. The CDR3 DNA reads TGTGCCTGCCGTACCCGACATCTAACCTCCTACAATGAGCAGTTCTTC. Protein sequence: CACRTRHLTSYNEQFF.

V and J are TRBV20-1 and TRBJ1-2; D is uncertain. This CDR3 spans 10 amino acids. V lost 3 bases, J lost 9 bases, and 8 bases lay in between. Germline values: CDR1 DFQATT, CDR2 SNEGSKA (reference sequence). The CDR3 is CSASQASYTF. In DNA, the CDR3 is TGCAGTGCTAGTCAAGCAAGCTACACCTTC.

This clonotype was counted ten times or more. The V gene is TRBV12-3 or TRBV12-4, the J gene TRBJ2-1, with TRBD2 matching over 8 bases. CDR3 length: 17 amino acids. The ends lost 2 bases at V and 0 bases at J; junction bases unmatched: 6. Written as DNA, the CDR3 is TGTGCCAGCAGTTTAATGTTAGGGACTAGCTCCTACAATGAGCAGTTCTTC. Translating it yields CASSLMLGTSSYNEQFF.

The gene calls are TRBV11-1 and TRBJ2-1, with D possibly TRBD2 on 6 matching bases. This CDR3 region has 16 residues. Germline V gives CDR1 SGHAT, CDR2 FQDESV (reference sequence). The germline V and J ends were trimmed by 1 base and 1 base, with 11 bases remaining between them. CDR3 coding DNA: TGTGCCAGCAGCTTAGAACTAGGAGGGTCCTACAATGAGCAGTTCTTC. Protein product: CASSLELGGSYNEQFF. Together with reference TRBV11-1 and TRBJ2-1, the CDR3 gives the full variable domain: EAEVAQSPRYKITEKSQAVAFWCDPISGHATLYWYRQILGQGPELLVQFQDESVVDDSQLPKDRFSAERLKGVDSTLKIQPAELGDSAMYLCASSLELGGSYNEQFFGPGTRLTVL.

There are a few counts of this clonotype. The gene calls are TRBV12-3 or TRBV12-4 and TRBJ2-4; TRBD2 is a possible D gene (6 bases). The CDR3 totals 16 residues. V lost 5 bases, J lost 0 bases, and 14 bases lay in between. DNA for the CDR3: TGTGCCAGCAGTCCTCTAAAGGGACTAGCCAAAAACATTCAGTACTTC. Translation: CASSPLKGLAKNIQYF.

The chain is built from TRBV27 and TRBJ1-1; unclear D gene. Trimming removed 7 bases from V and 2 bases from J, with 11 bases in between. CDR3 length equals 13 residues. CDR1 MNHEY and CDR2 SMNVEV come from the germline V gene (reference sequence). DNA for the CDR3: TGTGCCAGCAAAATAAACAGCAACACTGAAGCTTTCTTT. This gives the protein CASKINSNTEAFF.

The sample holds a few counts of this clonotype. The chain recombines TRBV11-2 with TRBJ2-3; 14 positions match TRBD2. The CDR3 sequence is 18 residues long. J lost 2 bases, V lost 5 bases, and 9 bases had no gene match. Germline assignment: CDR1 SGHAT and CDR2 FQNNGV. CDR3 amino acids: CASSARLAGGLNTDTQYF. CDR3 nucleotide sequence: TGTGCCAGCAGCGCCCGACTAGCGGGGGGGCTTAACACAGATACGCAGTATTTT.

Worth noting for this clonotype: Sequence at one end of the junction differs from germline and may be a read error. The chain uses TRBV5-1 and TRBJ2-2; D is possibly TRBD2 (6 bases). The length of the CDR3 is 14 residues. CDR1 is SGHRS, CDR2 YFSETQ, per germline. The CDR3 nucleotides read TGTGCCATCAGCTTCAGACTAGTCTCCGGGGAGCTGTTTTTT. Its protein product is CAISFRLVSGELFF. Combining the CDR3 with reference TRBV5-1 and TRBJ2-2 gives the whole variable domain KAGVTQTPRYLIKTRGQQVTLSCSPISGHRSVSWYQQTPGQGLQFLFEYFSETQRNKGNFPGRFSGRQFSNSRSEMNVSTLELGDSALYLCAISFRLVSGELFFGEGSRLTVL.

This clonotype was recorded a few times. The chain has TRBV29-1 and TRBJ2-7; D may be TRBD1 or TRBD2 (5 bases each). The CDR3 loop spans 14 amino acids. Trimming shortened V by 5 bases and J by 5 bases, and 19 bases separated the two germline ends. Per the germline V gene, CDR1 is SQVTM and CDR2 is ANQGSEA. CDR3 coding DNA: TGCAGCGTTACTTACCGGGACCCCGAACACGAGCAGTACTTC. This encodes CSVTYRDPEHEQYF.

The chain has TRBV11-2 and TRBJ1-4; no clear D gene. The CDR3 has 18 residues. The V end lost 5 bases, the J end lost 0 bases, and 19 bases lay between the germline ends. The germline V gene encodes CDR1 SGHAT and CDR2 FQNNGV. CDR3 sequence: CASSHRKTLNPTNEKLFF. The CDR3 bases are TGTGCCAGCAGCCATAGAAAGACACTCAACCCAACTAATGAAAAACTGTTTTTT. Variable domain in full (rest from reference TRBV11-2 and TRBJ1-4): EAGVAQSPRYKIIEKRQSVAFWCNPISGHATLYWYQQILGQGPKLLIQFQNNGVVDDSQLPKDRFSAERLKGVDSTLKIQPAKLEDSAVYLCASSHRKTLNPTNEKLFFGSGTQLSVL.